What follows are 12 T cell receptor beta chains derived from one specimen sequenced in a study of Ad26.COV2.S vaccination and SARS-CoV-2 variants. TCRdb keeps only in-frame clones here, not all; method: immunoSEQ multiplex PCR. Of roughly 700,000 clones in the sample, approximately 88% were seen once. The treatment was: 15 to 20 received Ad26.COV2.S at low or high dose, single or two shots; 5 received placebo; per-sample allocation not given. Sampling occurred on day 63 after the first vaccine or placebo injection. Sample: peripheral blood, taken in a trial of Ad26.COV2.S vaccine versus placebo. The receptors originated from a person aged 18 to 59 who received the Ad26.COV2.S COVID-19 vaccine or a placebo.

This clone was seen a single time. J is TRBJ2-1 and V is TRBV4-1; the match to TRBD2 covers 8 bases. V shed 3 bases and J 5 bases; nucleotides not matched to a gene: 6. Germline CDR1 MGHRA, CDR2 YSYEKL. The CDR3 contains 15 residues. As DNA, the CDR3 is TGCGCCAGCAGCCATCCGGGACTAGGGAACAATGAGCAGTTCTTC. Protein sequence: CASSHPGLGNNEQFF.

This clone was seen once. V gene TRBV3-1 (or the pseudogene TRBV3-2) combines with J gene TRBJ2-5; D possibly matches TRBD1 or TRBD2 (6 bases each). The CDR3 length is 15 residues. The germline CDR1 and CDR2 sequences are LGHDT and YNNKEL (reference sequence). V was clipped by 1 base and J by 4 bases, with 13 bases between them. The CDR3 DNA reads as TGTGCCAGCAGCCAAGGAGTACAGGGAGGAGAGACCCAGTACTTC. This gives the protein CASSQGVQGGETQYF.

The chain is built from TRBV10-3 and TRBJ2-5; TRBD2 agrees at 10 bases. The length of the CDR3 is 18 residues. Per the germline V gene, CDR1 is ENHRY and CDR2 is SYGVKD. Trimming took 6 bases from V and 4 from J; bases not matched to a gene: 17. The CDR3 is CAIRGTNGLAGESETQYF. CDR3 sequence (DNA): TGTGCCATCAGGGGGACAAATGGGCTAGCGGGAGAATCAGAGACCCAGTACTTC.

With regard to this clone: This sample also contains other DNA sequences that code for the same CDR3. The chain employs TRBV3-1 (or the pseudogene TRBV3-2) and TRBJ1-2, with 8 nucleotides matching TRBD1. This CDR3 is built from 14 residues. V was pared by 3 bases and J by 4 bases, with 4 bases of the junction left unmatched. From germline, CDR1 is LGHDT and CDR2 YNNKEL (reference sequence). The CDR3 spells CASSQRTGGYGYTF. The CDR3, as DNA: TGTGCCAGCAGCCAGCGAACAGGGGGCTATGGCTACACCTTC.

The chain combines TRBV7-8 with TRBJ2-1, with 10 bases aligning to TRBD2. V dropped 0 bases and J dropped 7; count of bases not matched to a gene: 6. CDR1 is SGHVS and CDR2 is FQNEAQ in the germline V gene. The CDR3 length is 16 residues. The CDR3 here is CASSLAEAGGQNEQFF. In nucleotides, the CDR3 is TGTGCCAGCAGCTTAGCAGAAGCGGGGGGGCAGAATGAGCAGTTCTTC.

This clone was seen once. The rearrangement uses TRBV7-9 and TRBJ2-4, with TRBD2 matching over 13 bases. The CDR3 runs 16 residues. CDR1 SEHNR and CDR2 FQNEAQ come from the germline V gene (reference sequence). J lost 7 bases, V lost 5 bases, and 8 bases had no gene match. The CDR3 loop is CASSRETSGGLNIQYF. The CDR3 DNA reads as TGTGCCAGCAGCCGGGAGACTAGCGGGGGGCTGAACATTCAGTACTTC.

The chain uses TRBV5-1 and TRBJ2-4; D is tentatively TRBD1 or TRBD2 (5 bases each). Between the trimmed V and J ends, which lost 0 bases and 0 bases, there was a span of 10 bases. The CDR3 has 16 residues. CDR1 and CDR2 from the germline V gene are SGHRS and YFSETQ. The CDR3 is CASSLDRRLAKNIQYF. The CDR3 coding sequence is TGCGCCAGCAGCTTGGACAGGAGGTTAGCCAAAAACATTCAGTACTTC.

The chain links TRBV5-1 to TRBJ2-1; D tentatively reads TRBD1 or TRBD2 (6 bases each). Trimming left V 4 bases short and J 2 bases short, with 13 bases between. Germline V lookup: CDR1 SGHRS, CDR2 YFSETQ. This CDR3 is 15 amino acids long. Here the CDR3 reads CASSRAEGAYNEQFF. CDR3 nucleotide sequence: TGCGCCAGCAGCCGGGCGGAGGGGGCCTACAATGAGCAGTTCTTC.

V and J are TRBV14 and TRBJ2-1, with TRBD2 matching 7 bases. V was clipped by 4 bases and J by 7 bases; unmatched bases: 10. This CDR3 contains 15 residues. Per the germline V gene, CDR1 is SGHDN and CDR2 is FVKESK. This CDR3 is CASSPKRDEWNEQFF. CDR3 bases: TGTGCCAGCAGCCCAAAGCGGGACGAGTGGAATGAGCAGTTCTTC.

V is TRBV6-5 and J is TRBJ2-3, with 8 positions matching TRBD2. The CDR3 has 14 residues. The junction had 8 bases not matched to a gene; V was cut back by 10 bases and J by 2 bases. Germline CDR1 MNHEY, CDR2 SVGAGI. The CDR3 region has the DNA TGTGCCACTGCGACTAGCGAGAACACAGATACGCAGTATTTT. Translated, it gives CATATSENTDTQYF.

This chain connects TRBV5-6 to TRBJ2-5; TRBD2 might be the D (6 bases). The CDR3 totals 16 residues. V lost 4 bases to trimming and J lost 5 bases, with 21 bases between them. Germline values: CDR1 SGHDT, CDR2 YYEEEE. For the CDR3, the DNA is TGTGCCAGCAGCCCCGCTGGGAGGCCCTTACGGGAGACCCAGTACTTC. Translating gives CASSPAGRPLRETQYF. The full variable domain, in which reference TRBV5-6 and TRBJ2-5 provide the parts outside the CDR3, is DAGVTQSPTHLIKTRGQQVTLRCSPKSGHDTVSWYQQALGQGPQFIFQYYEEEERQRGNFPDRFSGHQFPNYSSELNVNALLLGDSALYLCASSPAGRPLRETQYFGPGTRLLVL.

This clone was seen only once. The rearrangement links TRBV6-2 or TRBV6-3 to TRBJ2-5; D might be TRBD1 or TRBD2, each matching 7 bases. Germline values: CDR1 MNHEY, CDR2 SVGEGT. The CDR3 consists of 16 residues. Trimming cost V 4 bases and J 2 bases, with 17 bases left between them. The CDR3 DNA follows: TGTGCCAGCAGTTGGCCCCGACAGGGAGGGCAAGAGACCCAGTACTTC. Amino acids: CASSWPRQGGQETQYF.